This T cell receptor beta chain was observed in a study of blood T cell repertoires in COVID-19. Participants' reported clinical history set cohort assignment. The CDR3 runs 15 residues. CDR1 is SGHRS and CDR2 is YFSETQ in the germline V gene. J was trimmed by 11 bases and V by 0 bases; bases with no gene match: 9. Here immunoSEQ multiplex PCR was the method, and the copy in TCRdb shows in-frame clones only, minus some. The table records a few hundred thousand clones, about nine tenths of them present only once. The source of this sequence is a woman between 18 and 30 years old who had recovered from COVID-19. The rearrangement links TRBV5-1 to TRBJ2-1, with TRBD2 identical over 9 bases. The sample taken for sequencing was PBMCs or T cells enriched from blood (not recorded which). CDR3 nucleotides: TGCGCCAGCAGCTTGGAGGCGACTAGCGGTAACAAGCAGTTCTTC. Its protein product is CASSLEATSGNKQFF.